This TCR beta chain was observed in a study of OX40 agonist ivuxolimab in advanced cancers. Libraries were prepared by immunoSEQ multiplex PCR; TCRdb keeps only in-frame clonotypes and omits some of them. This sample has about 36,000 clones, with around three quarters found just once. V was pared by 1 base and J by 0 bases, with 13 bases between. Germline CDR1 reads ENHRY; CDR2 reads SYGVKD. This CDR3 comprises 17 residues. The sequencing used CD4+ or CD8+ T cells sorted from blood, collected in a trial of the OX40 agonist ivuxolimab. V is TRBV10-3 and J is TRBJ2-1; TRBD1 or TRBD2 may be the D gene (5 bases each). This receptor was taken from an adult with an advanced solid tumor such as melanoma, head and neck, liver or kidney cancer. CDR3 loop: CAISELGTESSYNEQFF. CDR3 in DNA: TGTGCCATCAGTGAGTTGGGGACGGAGAGCTCCTACAATGAGCAGTTCTTC.